The present entry profiles one TCR beta chain with its context. The record originates from a study of blood T cell repertoires in COVID-19. Study as a whole: Samples of COVID-19 (acute and convalescent) were obtained from the United States, Italy and Spain.

Method: immunoSEQ multiplex PCR; TCRdb's copy keeps in-frame clones and lacks some. The table records 100,000 to 150,000 clones, approximately 80% of them present only once. The sample comprised peripheral blood. The TCR was taken from a woman aged 60-75 years with acute or convalescent COVID-19.

CDR3 DNA sequence: TGCGCCAGCAGCCTTCGGACTAGCGGGGCGATATTACAAGAGACCCAGTACTTC. It yields the protein CASSLRTSGAILQETQYF. This chain links TRBV4-1 with TRBJ2-5; TRBD2 matches at 12 bases. This CDR3 region has 18 residues. After removal of 4 bases from V and 2 bases from J, the junction contained 11 bases not matched to a gene. Germline-derived CDR1 and CDR2 are MGHRA and YSYEKL.